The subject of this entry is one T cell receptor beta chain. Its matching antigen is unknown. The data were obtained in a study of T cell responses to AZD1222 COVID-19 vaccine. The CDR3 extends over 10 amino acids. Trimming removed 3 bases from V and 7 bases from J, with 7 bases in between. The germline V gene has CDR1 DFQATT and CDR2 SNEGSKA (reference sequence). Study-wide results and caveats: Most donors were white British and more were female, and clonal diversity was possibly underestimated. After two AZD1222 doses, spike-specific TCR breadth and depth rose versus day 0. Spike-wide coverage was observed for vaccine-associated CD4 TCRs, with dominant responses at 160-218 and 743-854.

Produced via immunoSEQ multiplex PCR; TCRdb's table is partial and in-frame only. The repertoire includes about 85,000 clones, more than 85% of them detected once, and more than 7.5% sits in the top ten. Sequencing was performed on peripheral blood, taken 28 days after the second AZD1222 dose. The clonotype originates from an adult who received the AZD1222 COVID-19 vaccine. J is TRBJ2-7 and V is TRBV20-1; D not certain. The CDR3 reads CSASPLEQYF. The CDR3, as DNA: TGCAGTGCTAGTCCCCTTGAGCAGTACTTC.